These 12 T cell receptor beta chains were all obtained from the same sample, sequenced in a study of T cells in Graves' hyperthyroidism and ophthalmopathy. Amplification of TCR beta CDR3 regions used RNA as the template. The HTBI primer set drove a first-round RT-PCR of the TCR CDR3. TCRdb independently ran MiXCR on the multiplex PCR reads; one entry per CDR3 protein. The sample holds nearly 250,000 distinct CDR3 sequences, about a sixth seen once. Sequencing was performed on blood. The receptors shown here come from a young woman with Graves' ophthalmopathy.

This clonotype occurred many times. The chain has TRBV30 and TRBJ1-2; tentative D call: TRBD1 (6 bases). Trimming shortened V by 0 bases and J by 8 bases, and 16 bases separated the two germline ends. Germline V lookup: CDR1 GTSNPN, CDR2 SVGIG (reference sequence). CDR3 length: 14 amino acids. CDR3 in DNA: TGTGCCTGGAGTGTAAAGTCAAGGGGGAGCGGCTACACCTTC. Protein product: CAWSVKSRGSGYTF.

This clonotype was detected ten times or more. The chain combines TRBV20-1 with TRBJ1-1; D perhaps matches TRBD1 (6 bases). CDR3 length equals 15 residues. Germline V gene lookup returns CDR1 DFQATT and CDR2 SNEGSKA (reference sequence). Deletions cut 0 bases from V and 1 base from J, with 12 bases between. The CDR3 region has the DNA TGCAGTGCTAGAGATGGTAGGACAGCGAACACTGAAGCTTTCTTT. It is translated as CSARDGRTANTEAFF.

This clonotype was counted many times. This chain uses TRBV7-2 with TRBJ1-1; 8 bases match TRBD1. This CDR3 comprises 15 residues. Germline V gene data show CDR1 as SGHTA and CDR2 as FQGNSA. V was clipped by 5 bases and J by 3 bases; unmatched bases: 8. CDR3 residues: CASSEETGVDTEAFF. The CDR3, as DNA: TGTGCCAGCAGCGAAGAGACAGGGGTTGACACTGAAGCTTTCTTT.

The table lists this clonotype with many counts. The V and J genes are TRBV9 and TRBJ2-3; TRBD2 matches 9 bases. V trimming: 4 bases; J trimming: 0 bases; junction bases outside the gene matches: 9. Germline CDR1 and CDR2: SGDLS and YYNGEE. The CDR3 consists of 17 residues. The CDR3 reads CASSSLGGGASTDTQYF. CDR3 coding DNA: TGTGCCAGCAGCTCACTCGGCGGGGGGGCTAGCACAGATACGCAGTATTTT.

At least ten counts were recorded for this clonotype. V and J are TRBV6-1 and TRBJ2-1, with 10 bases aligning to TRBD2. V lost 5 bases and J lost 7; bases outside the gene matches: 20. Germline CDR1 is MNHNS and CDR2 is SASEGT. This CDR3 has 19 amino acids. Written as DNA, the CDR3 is TGTGCCAGCAGTTATGGTGACAGGGGCAGCGGGAGGGCGGGAAATGAGCAGTTCTTC. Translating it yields CASSYGDRGSGRAGNEQFF.

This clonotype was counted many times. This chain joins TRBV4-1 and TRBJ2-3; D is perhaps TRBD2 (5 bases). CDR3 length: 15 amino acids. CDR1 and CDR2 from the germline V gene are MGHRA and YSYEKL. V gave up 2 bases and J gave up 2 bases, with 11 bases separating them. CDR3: CASSQLAFHTDTQYF. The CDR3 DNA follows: TGCGCCAGCAGCCAACTAGCTTTTCACACAGATACGCAGTATTTT.

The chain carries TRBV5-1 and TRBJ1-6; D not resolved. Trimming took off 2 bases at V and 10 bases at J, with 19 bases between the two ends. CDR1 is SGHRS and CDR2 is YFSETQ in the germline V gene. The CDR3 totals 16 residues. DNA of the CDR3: TGCGCCAGCAGCTTCACCGCAGACATTCGGTACTCACCCCTCCACTTT. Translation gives CASSFTADIRYSPLHF. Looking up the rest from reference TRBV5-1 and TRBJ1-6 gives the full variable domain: KAGVTQTPRYLIKTRGQQVTLSCSPISGHRSVSWYQQTPGQGLQFLFEYFSETQRNKGNFPGRFSGRQFSNSRSEMNVSTLELGDSALYLCASSFTADIRYSPLHFGNGTRLTVT.

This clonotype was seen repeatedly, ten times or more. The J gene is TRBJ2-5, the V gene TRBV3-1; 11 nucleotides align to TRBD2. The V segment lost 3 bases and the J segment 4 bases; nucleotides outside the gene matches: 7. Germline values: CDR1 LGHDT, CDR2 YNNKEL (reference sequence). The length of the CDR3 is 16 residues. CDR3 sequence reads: CASSHRSGGAGETQYF. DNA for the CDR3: TGTGCCAGCAGCCACCGTAGCGGGGGGGCCGGAGAGACCCAGTACTTC.

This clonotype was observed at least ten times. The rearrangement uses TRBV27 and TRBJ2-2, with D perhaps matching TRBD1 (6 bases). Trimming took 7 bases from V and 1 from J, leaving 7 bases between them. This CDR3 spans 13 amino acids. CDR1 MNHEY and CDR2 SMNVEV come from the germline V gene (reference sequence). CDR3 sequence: CASKGQNTGELFF. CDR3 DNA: TGTGCCAGCAAGGGACAGAACACCGGGGAGCTGTTTTTT.

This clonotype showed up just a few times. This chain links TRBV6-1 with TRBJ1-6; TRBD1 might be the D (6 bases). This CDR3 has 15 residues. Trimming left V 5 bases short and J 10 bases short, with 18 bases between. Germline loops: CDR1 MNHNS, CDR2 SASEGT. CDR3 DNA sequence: TGTGCCAGCAGTCCGACGGACAGCGGGAGCTCACCCCTCCACTTT. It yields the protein CASSPTDSGSSPLHF.

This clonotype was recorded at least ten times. The CDR3 DNA reads TGTGCCAGCAGTGACCTTTGGGAAACTGAAGCTTTCTTT. Translating it yields CASSDLWETEAFF. The J gene is TRBJ1-1, the V gene TRBV2; no reliable D call. Germline V lookup: CDR1 SNHLY, CDR2 FYNNEI. V was shortened by 3 bases and J by 5 bases, with 10 bases between the two germline ends. This CDR3 is 13 amino acids long.

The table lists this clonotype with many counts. DNA of the CDR3: TGTGCCAGCAAAGAAGGGGTTCGCTCCTACGAGCAGTACTTC. This sequence encodes CASKEGVRSYEQYF. J is TRBJ2-7 and V is TRBV3-1; D perhaps matches TRBD1 (5 bases). The CDR3 covers 14 residues. With 7 bases removed from V and 0 bases from J, the gap between germline ends came to 13 bases. Looked up from germline, CDR1 is LGHDT and CDR2 is YNNKEL (reference sequence).